This T cell receptor (beta chain) was retrieved from a study of response to subunit inactivated influenza vaccine (dated by TCRdb to the late 2010s). Regarding the complete study: To follow how T cells responded to a trivalent subunit inactivated influenza vaccine, the researchers relied on deep quantitative profiling of the T cell receptor repertoire.

On this clonotype itself: The clone's antigen remains unknown. The input lacks base qualities; no much larger clone sits a single base away.

Inclusive of the bounding cysteine and phenylalanine, the CDR3 is 14 residues long. Just CDR3 DNA is preserved here, 42 bases in frame from base 1. The CDR1 and CDR2 encoded by the germline V gene are MNHEY and SVGEGT. V trim: 1 base; J trim: 12 bases; unmatched bases: 11. The time point label for this specimen denotes: around 47 days after influenza vaccine administration. To prepare the library, RT-PCR was applied. TCRdb names Illumina HiSeq 2500 as the instrument used. In-frame beta chains were kept once TCRdb had trimmed the public reads at Q25 with fastp and called clones with MiXCR. Every entry covers one CDR3 protein and lists the most common genes and DNA from its rows. A total of approximately 500,000 distinct CDR3 sequences appear in this sample, 10% to 15% of them only once. The ten top clones hold 10% to 15% of the sample. Broad study findings and their caveats: According to the authors, only a limited number of new T cells may be recruited by each seasonal influenza vaccination.

Here the sequenced sample was PBMCs from blood, taken more than 35 days after vaccination. Rearrangement joined TRBV6-2 or TRBV6-3 to TRBJ2-7; TRBD1 lines up with 8 middle nucleotides. The sequence was obtained from a man aged 50 or older who received an inactivated influenza vaccine. Donor details come from another sample of the same person, matched by shared clones. The CDR3 sequence is CASSYLDRESGRYF. In nucleotides, the sequence is TGTGCCAGCAGTTACTTGGACAGGGAAAGCGGAAGGTACTTC.